Each of the 24 T cell receptor beta chains below was sequenced from the same sample in a study of shared clonotypes between healthy human individuals. Libraries were prepared by immunoSEQ multiplex PCR; TCRdb keeps only in-frame clonotypes and omits some of them. The sample includes millions of clones, roughly nine tenths of them seen just once. What was sequenced was naive CD4+ T cells sorted from blood. Sample subset: CD45RA+ positively selected. The receptor source for this set is a man aged 18 to 29 in good health.

Details on this clone: The identical CDR3 is also encoded by other nucleotide sequences in the sample. This chain links TRBV5-1 with TRBJ2-7; D is possibly TRBD2 (6 bases). CDR1 and CDR2 (germline): SGHRS, YFSETQ. Deletions cut 1 base from V and 5 bases from J, with 7 bases between. The CDR3 consists of 12 residues. CDR3 sequence reads: CASSLPGDEQYF. The CDR3 bases are TGCGCCAGCAGCTTGCCGGGGGACGAGCAGTACTTC.

CDR3 sequence: CASSPDRDGYTF. The CDR3 DNA sequence: TGCGCCAGCAGCCCGGACAGGGACGGCTACACCTTC. The V call is TRBV5-1, the J call TRBJ1-2; 8 positions agree with TRBD1. CDR1 is SGHRS and CDR2 is YFSETQ in the germline V gene. Trimming at V came to 4 bases and at J to 8 bases, leaving 4 bases not matched to a gene. The CDR3 runs to 12 residues.

This chain uses TRBV27 with TRBJ2-7, with a possible D match to TRBD2 (5 bases). V lost 3 bases to trimming and J lost 2 bases, with 11 bases between them. The CDR3 contains 14 residues. Germline V CDR1 and CDR2: MNHEY, SMNVEV (reference sequence). CDR3 DNA: TGTGCCAGCAGTTTGAGTGACGGGACCTACGAGCAGTACTTC. Protein: CASSLSDGTYEQYF.

This clone has just one count. This chain links TRBV7-8 with TRBJ2-1; D unresolved. The V gene lost 1 base and the J gene lost 0 bases, with 7 bases spanning the gap. The CDR3 covers 15 residues. Germline V gene sequence: CDR1 SGHVS, CDR2 FQNEAQ. Here the CDR3 reads CASSLDGYSYNEQFF. The CDR3 DNA reads TGTGCCAGCAGCTTAGACGGTTACTCCTACAATGAGCAGTTCTTC.

The V call is TRBV18, the J call TRBJ2-7; no firm D call. Germline CDR1 and CDR2: KGHSH and LQKENI. With 0 bases removed from V and 3 bases from J, the gap between germline ends came to 6 bases. The CDR3 is 13 amino acids. CDR3 in amino acids: CASSPPQSYEQYF. As DNA, the CDR3 is TGTGCCAGCTCACCACCTCAGAGCTACGAGCAGTACTTC. Based on the CDR3 plus reference TRBV18 and TRBJ2-7, the full variable domain is NAGVMQNPRHLVRRRGQEARLRCSPMKGHSHVYWYRQLPEEGLKFMVYLQKENIIDESGMPKERFSAEFPKEGPSILRIQQVVRGDSAAYFCASSPPQSYEQYFGPGTRLTVT.

The chain is built from TRBV19 and TRBJ1-1; TRBD1 matches at 8 bases. This CDR3 region has 17 residues. In germline, CDR1 is LNHDA, CDR2 SQIVND (reference sequence). Trimming took 7 bases from V and 4 from J; bases not matched to a gene: 17. The CDR3 loop is CASTETGGSGVSTEAFF. CDR3 DNA: TGTGCCAGTACCGAAACAGGGGGATCGGGGGTGAGCACTGAAGCTTTCTTT.

This chain links TRBV7-2 with TRBJ1-4; tentative D call: TRBD1 (6 bases). The CDR3 contains 16 residues. Between the trimmed V and J ends, which lost 5 bases and 8 bases, there was a span of 21 bases. CDR1 is SGHTA, CDR2 FQGNSA, per germline. The DNA of the CDR3 is TGTGCCAGCAGCGACGTAACAGGGTCGGAAGAGGAAAAACTGTTTTTT. This gives the protein CASSDVTGSEEEKLFF.

CDR3 DNA: TGTGCCAGCGTATGGGAAAAGCACGCCGGGGAGCTGTTTTTT. Protein: CASVWEKHAGELFF. V usage is TRBV2 and J usage is TRBJ2-2, with D hard to call. This CDR3 contains 14 residues. Deletions cut 8 bases from V and 6 bases from J, with 16 bases between. Per germline, CDR1 SNHLY and CDR2 FYNNEI.

This chain links TRBV7-9 with TRBJ2-2; D may be TRBD1 (6 bases). This CDR3 is 15 amino acids long. The V end was cut by 4 bases, the J end by 2 bases, with 11 bases between. Germline CDR1 and CDR2: SEHNR and FQNEAQ (reference sequence). This CDR3 reads CASSYTGQNTGELFF. CDR3 coding DNA: TGTGCCAGCAGCTACACGGGACAAAACACCGGGGAGCTGTTTTTT.

Turning to this clone: Other DNA sequences in the same sample also yield this CDR3. The chain carries TRBV27 and TRBJ2-7; 7 nucleotides match TRBD1. The V and J ends lost 5 bases and 3 bases, in that order; junction bases with no gene match: 4. Germline CDR1 MNHEY, CDR2 SMNVEV (reference sequence). The CDR3 runs to 13 residues. The CDR3 is CASSRDRSYEQYF. CDR3 DNA: TGTGCCAGCAGTAGGGACAGAAGCTACGAGCAGTACTTC.

V is TRBV5-1 and J is TRBJ2-3, with TRBD1 matching over 9 bases. The V gene end was trimmed by 7 bases and the J gene end by 3 bases; junction bases not matched to a gene: 3. The CDR3 runs 13 residues. Germline V gene sequence: CDR1 SGHRS, CDR2 YFSETQ. CDR3 nucleotide sequence: TGCGCCAGCGGGACAGGGACGACAGATACGCAGTATTTT. Translated, it gives CASGTGTTDTQYF.

V and J are TRBV10-3 and TRBJ2-7; 10 positions agree with TRBD1. Unmatched junction bases numbered 16, after V lost 1 base and J lost 7 bases. This CDR3 is 18 amino acids long. Germline assignment: CDR1 ENHRY and CDR2 SYGVKD. The CDR3: CAISEWTGGGKRSSEQYF. The CDR3 DNA sequence: TGTGCCATCAGTGAGTGGACAGGGGGGGGCAAGAGATCGAGTGAGCAGTACTTC.

The chain combines TRBV2 with TRBJ1-6; TRBD1 might be the D (6 bases). The CDR3 extends over 16 amino acids. Germline CDR1 SNHLY, CDR2 FYNNEI. Trimming cost V 3 bases and J 9 bases, with 18 bases left between them. The CDR3 protein is CASSDWDIGTGSPLHF. The CDR3, as DNA: TGTGCCAGCAGTGATTGGGACATAGGAACCGGTTCACCCCTCCACTTT.

This chain joins TRBV15 and TRBJ1-1; unclear D gene. V lost 1 base and J 6 bases, leaving 9 bases between the germline ends. The length of the CDR3 is 13 residues. The germline CDR1 and CDR2 sequences are LNHNV and YYDKDF (reference sequence). The CDR3 sequence is CATSRAPGPEAFF. The CDR3 bases are TGTGCCACCAGCAGAGCCCCTGGCCCTGAAGCTTTCTTT.

The genes are TRBV18 and TRBJ1-5, with a possible D match to TRBD1 (5 bases). CDR1 is KGHSH, CDR2 LQKENI, per germline. The CDR3 loop spans 15 amino acids. The V end was cut by 0 bases, the J end by 5 bases, with 11 bases between. The CDR3 bases are TGTGCCAGCTCACCACCGGGGACTACTGATCAGCCCCAGCATTTT. The encoded protein is CASSPPGTTDQPQHF. The complete variable domain, with remaining parts taken from reference TRBV18 and TRBJ1-5, reads NAGVMQNPRHLVRRRGQEARLRCSPMKGHSHVYWYRQLPEEGLKFMVYLQKENIIDESGMPKERFSAEFPKEGPSILRIQQVVRGDSAAYFCASSPPGTTDQPQHFGDGTRLSIL.

The gene calls are TRBV6-5 and TRBJ2-5; no clear D. Deletions cut 5 bases from V and 5 bases from J, with 9 bases between. This CDR3 comprises 12 residues. Germline CDR1 and CDR2: MNHEY and SVGAGI. In nucleotides, the CDR3 is TGTGCCAGCAGTCCATTGAGGGAGACCCAGTACTTC. Translation gives CASSPLRETQYF.

In nucleotides, the CDR3 is TGCGCCAGCAGCCTGGGACAGGCCAATGAGCAGTTCTTC. Encoded protein: CASSLGQANEQFF. This chain links TRBV5-1 with TRBJ2-1; 8 nucleotides match TRBD1. This CDR3 has 13 amino acids. In germline, CDR1 is SGHRS, CDR2 YFSETQ. Trimming removed 4 bases from V and 6 bases from J; junction bases left unmatched: 3.

This chain links TRBV30 with TRBJ2-5; D gene ambiguous. The DNA end lines up better with TRBJ2-7; the J call may be wrong. The CDR3 has 15 amino acids. Germline-derived CDR1 and CDR2 are GTSNPN and SVGIG (reference sequence). The CDR3 spells CAWSVRAGPPYEQYF. The CDR3 DNA follows: TGTGCCTGGAGTGTACGTGCCGGGCCGCCCTACGAGCAGTACTTC.

J is TRBJ1-4 and V is TRBV28; a weak D match, TRBD1 (5 bases). This CDR3 comprises 14 residues. V lost 10 bases and J 2 bases, leaving 14 bases between the germline ends. Germline-derived CDR1 and CDR2 are MDHEN and SYDVKM. As DNA, the CDR3 is TGTGCCACCTCAGGGTCAGGGACTAATGAAAAACTGTTTTTT. Translated: CATSGSGTNEKLFF.

To note about this clone: Other DNA sequences in this specimen translate into the identical CDR3. The chain carries TRBV29-1 and TRBJ1-1; D might be TRBD1 (5 bases). The CDR3 is 12 residues long. Germline V CDR1 and CDR2: SQVTM, ANQGSEA. Trimming removed 4 bases at V and 0 bases at J, with 6 bases between. CDR3 sequence reads: CSVGQMNTEAFF. The CDR3 coding sequence is TGCAGCGTTGGACAGATGAACACTGAAGCTTTCTTT.

The chain recombines TRBV7-8 with TRBJ2-6; either TRBD1 or TRBD2 may fit D (5 bases each). V was cut by 4 bases and J by 1 base, with 23 bases left in between. The germline gives CDR1 SGHVS, CDR2 FQNEAQ. The CDR3 spans 20 residues. CDR3 loop: CASSSDIGVIGDSGANVLTF. CDR3 bases: TGTGCCAGCAGCTCCGATATAGGGGTCATCGGGGATTCTGGGGCCAACGTCCTGACTTTC.

The V gene is TRBV7-8, the J gene TRBJ1-1; unclear D gene. The ends were cut back, 1 base at V and 0 bases at J, with 12 bases in the middle. Germline V CDR1 and CDR2: SGHVS, FQNEAQ. This CDR3 is built from 16 residues. The chain's CDR3 is CASSLEGVTMNTEAFF. DNA of the CDR3: TGTGCCAGCAGCTTAGAAGGAGTAACCATGAACACTGAAGCTTTCTTT.

In its sample, this clone was seen a few times. The V call is TRBV27, the J call TRBJ2-7, with TRBD2 matching over 7 bases. V was clipped by 5 bases and J by 4 bases; unmatched bases: 8. This CDR3 has 14 amino acids. In germline, CDR1 is MNHEY, CDR2 SMNVEV (reference sequence). The CDR3 DNA reads TGTGCCAGCAGTCCCCTGGCGGGAGTGTACGAGCAGTACTTC. Translation: CASSPLAGVYEQYF.

This clone was detected once. The V and J genes are TRBV7-2 and TRBJ1-5; D gene ambiguous. Germline CDR1 SGHTA, CDR2 FQGNSA. Trimming shortened V by 5 bases and J by 7 bases, and 12 bases separated the two germline ends. The CDR3 sequence is 13 residues long. CDR3 residues: CASSPYGLQPQHF. Here the CDR3 DNA reads TGTGCCAGCAGCCCTTACGGGCTCCAGCCCCAGCATTTT.